This TCR beta chain stems from a study of T-cell memory formation after mild COVID-19. Overall study: TCR clusters were largely donor specific. Study findings and constraints: Within pre-infection memory, some responding clones were found, suggesting cross-reactive memory joined.

V dropped 0 bases and J dropped 5; count of bases not matched to a gene: 0. The CDR3 extends over 14 amino acids. In germline, CDR1 is SGHRS, CDR2 YFSETQ. TCRdb reprocessed the 5' RACE reads via MiXCR and lists one record per CDR3 protein. This sample carries under 200,000 distinct CDR3 sequences, more than 9% of them seen once, and the ten largest clones take about 3.5%. Details on this clonotype: What it binds is not known.

The specimen sequenced was PBMCs or a T cell subset sorted from them (not recorded which). This rearrangement joins TRBV5-1 to TRBJ2-1, with 9 nucleotides matching TRBD2. The TCR comes from a man in his late teens or twenties who had mild COVID-19 (a few samples of this study predate the infection). Cell type and time point are not known. CDR3 in amino acids: CASSLGTSDNEQFF. CDR3 sequence (DNA): TGCGCCAGCAGCTTGGGGACTAGCGACAATGAGCAGTTCTTC.